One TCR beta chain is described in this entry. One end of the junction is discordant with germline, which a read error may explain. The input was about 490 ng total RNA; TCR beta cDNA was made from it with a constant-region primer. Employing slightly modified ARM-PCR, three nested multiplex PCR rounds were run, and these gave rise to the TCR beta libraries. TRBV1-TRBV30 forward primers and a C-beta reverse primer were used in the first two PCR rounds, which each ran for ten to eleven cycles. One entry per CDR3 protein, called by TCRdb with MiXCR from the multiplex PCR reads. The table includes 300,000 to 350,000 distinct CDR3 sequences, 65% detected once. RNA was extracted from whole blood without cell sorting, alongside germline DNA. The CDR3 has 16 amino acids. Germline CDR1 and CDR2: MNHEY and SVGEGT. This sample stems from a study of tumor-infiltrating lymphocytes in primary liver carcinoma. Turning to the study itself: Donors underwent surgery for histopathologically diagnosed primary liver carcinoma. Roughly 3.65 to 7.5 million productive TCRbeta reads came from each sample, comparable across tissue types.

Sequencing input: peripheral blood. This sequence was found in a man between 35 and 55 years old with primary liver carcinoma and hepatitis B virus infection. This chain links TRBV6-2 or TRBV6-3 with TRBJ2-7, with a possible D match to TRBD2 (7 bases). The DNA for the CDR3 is TGTGTCAGCAGTTACGGGGGGCGTACTCCCCATTACGAGCAGTACTTC. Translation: CVSSYGGRTPHYEQYF.